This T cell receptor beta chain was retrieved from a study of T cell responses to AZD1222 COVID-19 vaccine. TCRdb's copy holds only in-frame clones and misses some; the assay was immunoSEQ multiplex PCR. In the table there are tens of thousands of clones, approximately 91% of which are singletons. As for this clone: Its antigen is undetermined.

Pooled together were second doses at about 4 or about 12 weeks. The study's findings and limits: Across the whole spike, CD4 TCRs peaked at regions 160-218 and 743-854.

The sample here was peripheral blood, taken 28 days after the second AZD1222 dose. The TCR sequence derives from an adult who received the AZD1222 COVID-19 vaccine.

CDR3 sequence (DNA): TGTGCCACCACGGACAGGCCTGCAACTAATGAAAAACTGTTTTTT. As protein: CATTDRPATNEKLFF. J is TRBJ1-4 and V is TRBV19; 7 nucleotides line up with TRBD1. CDR3 size: 15 residues. In germline, CDR1 is LNHDA, CDR2 SQIVND (reference sequence). V was pared by 10 bases and J by 0 bases, with 8 bases of the junction left unmatched. Variable domain in full (rest from reference TRBV19 and TRBJ1-4): DGGITQSPKYLFRKEGQNVTLSCEQNLNHDAMYWYRQDPGQGLRLIYYSQIVNDFQKGDIAEGYSVSREKKESFPLTVTSAQKNPTAFYLCATTDRPATNEKLFFGSGTQLSVL.